This TCR beta chain originates from a study of T cells in Graves' hyperthyroidism and ophthalmopathy. The overall study: Peripheral blood specimens were obtained at initial diagnosis, prior to any treatment.

This clonotype was observed a single time. Its cognate antigen is unknown. These patients, aged 18 to 65, had recently diagnosed hyperthyroidism lasting under 2 months. The CDR3 spans 16 residues. Looked up from germline, CDR1 is MNHNS and CDR2 is SASEGT. Amplified TCR beta CDR3 regions derived from RNA transcripts. Carried out on the TCR CDR3, a first-round RT-PCR used the HTBI primer set. TCRdb re-derived calls from the multiplex PCR reads in MiXCR, one entry per CDR3 protein. The sample contains 250,000 or so distinct CDR3 sequences, 12% to 15% of which appear only once. Study-wide findings and caveats: Prediction of ophthalmopathy progression came a median 6.5 months pre-onset.

The chain links TRBV6-1 to TRBJ2-3; no definite D call. The J call may be faulty, since TRBJ1-5 better matches the DNA end. Sequenced input: blood. This sequence was found in a woman between 45 and 60 years old with Graves' hyperthyroidism that later progressed to Graves' ophthalmopathy. In DNA form, the CDR3 reads TGTGCCAGCACCACCGTCCTAGCGGGAGTGGCAGATACGCAGCATTTT. This codes for CASTTVLAGVADTQHF.